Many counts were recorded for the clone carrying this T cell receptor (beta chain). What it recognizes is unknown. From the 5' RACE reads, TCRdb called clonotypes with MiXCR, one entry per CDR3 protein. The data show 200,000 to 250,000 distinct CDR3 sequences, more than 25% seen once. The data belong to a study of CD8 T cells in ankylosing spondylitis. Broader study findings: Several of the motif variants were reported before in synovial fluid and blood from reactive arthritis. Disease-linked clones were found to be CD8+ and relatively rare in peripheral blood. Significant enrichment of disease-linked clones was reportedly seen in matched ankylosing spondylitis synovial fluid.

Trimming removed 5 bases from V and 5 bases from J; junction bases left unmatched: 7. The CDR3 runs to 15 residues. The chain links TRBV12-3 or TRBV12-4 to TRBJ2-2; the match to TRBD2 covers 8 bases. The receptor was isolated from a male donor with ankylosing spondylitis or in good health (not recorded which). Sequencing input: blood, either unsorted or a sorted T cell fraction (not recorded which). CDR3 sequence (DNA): TGTGCCAGCAGTCACAGCGGGACTAGGACCGGGGAGCTGTTTTTT. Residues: CASSHSGTRTGELFF.